This T cell receptor beta chain was documented in a study of response to subunit inactivated influenza vaccine (dated by TCRdb to 2017 to 2018). Concerning the study at large: The study used deep quantitative T cell receptor repertoire profiling to track responses to a trivalent subunit inactivated influenza vaccine. The paper as a whole reports these results and caveats: The authors proposed that each seasonal influenza vaccination may bring in only a limited number of new T cells.

The library was prepared using RT-PCR. Sequenced on an Illumina HiSeq 2500. TCRdb reanalyzed the raw reads on its own, using fastp at Q25 for trimming and MiXCR for clone calling, and kept in-frame beta chains. Every entry covers one CDR3 protein and lists the most common genes and DNA from its rows. The sample data list 500,000 to 550,000 distinct CDR3 sequences, and approximately 7.8% of these were observed just once. The ten largest clones add up to around 14% of the sample. Comments on this clonotype: The target of this receptor is not known. A much larger clone lies a single base off, so this may be a read error.

Taken from the germline V gene (reference sequence), the CDR1 and CDR2 loops are DFQATT and SNEGSKA. The CDR3 starts with the cysteine, ends with the phenylalanine, and has 17 residues. Just CDR3 DNA is preserved here, 51 bases in frame from base 1. The chain is made from TRBV20-1 and TRBJ2-4, and TRBD2 may be the D gene, going by 8 matching bases. The TCR comes from a man between 50 and 75 years old who received an inactivated influenza vaccine. Donor details come from another sample of the same person, matched by shared clones. The sample here was PBMCs from blood, taken around 25 months after vaccination. CDR3 sequence: CCARDTRVSGGTDIQYF. The bases read TGCTGTGCTAGAGATACGCGAGTGTCGGGAGGGACAGACATTCAGTACTTC.